Shown below are 21 T cell receptor beta chains from a single sample sequenced in a study of T cell responses to AZD1222 COVID-19 vaccine. Libraries were prepared by immunoSEQ multiplex PCR; TCRdb keeps only in-frame clonotypes and omits some of them. The data hold some 140,000 clones, with approximately 90% observed a single time. Sequenced here: peripheral blood, sampled on day 0 of AZD1222 vaccination. The receptor source for this set is an adult in good health.

V and J are TRBV23-1 and TRBJ1-3; D call uncertain. TRBV23-1 is an ORF, and what it does is uncertain. V was cut by 6 bases and J by 0 bases, with 12 bases left in between. The CDR3 consists of 15 residues. CDR3 coding DNA: TGCGCCAGCAGCCAAGACGGCTTCTCTGGAAACACCATATATTTT. Translating gives CASSQDGFSGNTIYF.

The chain has TRBV28 and TRBJ1-2; 8 bases are a match to TRBD1. V gave up 5 bases and J gave up 4 bases; unmatched junction bases: 6. Germline V CDR1 and CDR2: MDHEN, SYDVKM. CDR3 length: 14 amino acids. DNA for the CDR3: TGTGCCAGCAGTATGACAGGGGAGTTCTATGGCTACACCTTC. Residues: CASSMTGEFYGYTF.

This chain links TRBV19 with TRBJ1-1; D gene ambiguous. Per germline, CDR1 LNHDA and CDR2 SQIVND (reference sequence). The CDR3 runs 13 residues. V was trimmed by 2 bases and J by 1 base, leaving 5 bases between them. CDR3 residues: CASSISANTEAFF. In DNA, the CDR3 is TGTGCCAGTAGTATAAGCGCGAACACTGAAGCTTTCTTT.

The V gene is TRBV4-1, the J gene TRBJ1-1; TRBD1 aligns across 8 bases. The CDR3 has 12 residues. Germline V gives CDR1 MGHRA, CDR2 YSYEKL. V lost 1 base and J lost 10; bases outside the gene matches: 2. The CDR3 loop reads CASSQVQGGAFF. For the CDR3, the DNA is TGCGCCAGCAGCCAAGTACAGGGGGGAGCTTTCTTT.

This clone was picked up one time. This chain joins TRBV7-6 and TRBJ2-7; 10 bases agree with TRBD1. The CDR3 consists of 14 residues. V was pared by 5 bases and J by 2 bases, with 3 bases of the junction left unmatched. Per germline, CDR1 SGHVS and CDR2 FNYEAQ. CDR3 coding DNA: TGTGCCAGCAGCCAGGGGACAGGGGCCTACGAGCAGTACTTC. It translates to CASSQGTGAYEQYF.

The chain couples TRBV5-6 to TRBJ1-3; D unresolved. V lost 1 base to trimming and J lost 4 bases, with 9 bases between them. The CDR3 contains 14 residues. The germline V gene has CDR1 SGHDT and CDR2 YYEEEE. The CDR3 nucleotides read TGTGCCAGCAGCTTGTGGGGTCGGGGAAACACCATATATTTT. It translates to CASSLWGRGNTIYF.

The chain recombines TRBV10-3 with TRBJ1-3; 8 positions agree with TRBD1. There are 16 residues in the CDR3. V lost 2 bases, J lost 7 bases, and 10 bases stayed unmatched. Per germline, CDR1 ENHRY and CDR2 SYGVKD. CDR3 in DNA: TGTGCCATCAGTGAGGCAGGGACAGGTATCGGGAACACCATATATTTT. Its protein product is CAISEAGTGIGNTIYF.

This sequence joins TRBV5-6 and TRBJ1-2; 9 bases match TRBD1. The length of the CDR3 is 14 residues. CDR1 is SGHDT, CDR2 YYEEEE, per germline. With 1 base clipped from V and 4 bases from J, the junction kept 2 bases outside the gene matches. CDR3 loop: CASSLPGQGYGYTF. The CDR3 region has the DNA TGTGCCAGCAGCTTGCCGGGACAGGGCTATGGCTACACCTTC.

V and J are TRBV7-3 and TRBJ1-2; 9 bases fit TRBD1. Germline assignment: CDR1 SGHTA and CDR2 FQGTGA. CDR3 length equals 14 residues. Trimming cost V 4 bases and J 6 bases; bases outside gene matches: 6. CDR3 residues: CASSSSGTGNGYTF. In DNA, the CDR3 is TGTGCCAGCAGCTCGTCCGGGACAGGGAATGGCTACACCTTC.

On this clone: One end of the junction does not line up with germline, which may come from a read error. V is TRBV6-2 or TRBV6-3 and J is TRBJ1-6; 7 nucleotides match TRBD1. The CDR3 contains 16 residues. The germline gives CDR1 MNHEY, CDR2 SVGEGT. The CDR3 region is CASRYSKGAEFIPLHF. The CDR3 nucleotides are TGTGCCAGCAGATACTCTAAGGGGGCGGAATTCATTCCCCTCCACTTT.

This chain uses TRBV4-3 with TRBJ2-5; maybe TRBD2 (6 bases). Trimming took off 4 bases at V and 4 bases at J, with 13 bases between the two ends. Germline CDR1 reads LGHNA; CDR2 reads YSLEER. CDR3 length: 14 residues. The CDR3 is CASSPGDGSETQYF. The CDR3 DNA is TGCGCCAGCAGCCCGGGAGACGGATCAGAGACCCAGTACTTC.

The chain is built from TRBV28 and TRBJ2-7, with 7 bases aligning to TRBD1. The ends lost 6 bases at V and 8 bases at J; junction bases unmatched: 7. This CDR3 is 12 amino acids long. Germline CDR1 reads MDHEN; CDR2 reads SYDVKM. Here the CDR3 DNA reads TGTGCCAGCAGCCTGACAGGGTCTAAGCAGTACTTC. Residues: CASSLTGSKQYF.

The rearrangement links TRBV5-4 to TRBJ2-5, with TRBD2 identical over 10 bases. The germline V gene has CDR1 SGHNT and CDR2 YYREEE (reference sequence). The J segment lost 5 bases and the V segment lost 1 base, leaving 5 bases of the junction unmatched. This CDR3 has 15 amino acids. This CDR3 is CASSLQRGGGETQYF. Here the CDR3 DNA reads TGTGCCAGCAGCTTGCAGCGGGGGGGCGGGGAGACCCAGTACTTC. Full variable domain (outside the CDR3, taken from reference TRBV5-4 and TRBJ2-5): ETGVTQSPTHLIKTRGQQVTLRCSSQSGHNTVSWYQQALGQGPQFIFQYYREEENGRGNFPPRFSGLQFPNYSSELNVNALELDDSALYLCASSLQRGGGETQYFGPGTRLLVL.

The gene calls are TRBV30 and TRBJ1-1, with D unclear. V lost 0 bases and J lost 4, with 9 bases in between. CDR3 size: 13 residues. Germline lookup yields CDR1 GTSNPN and CDR2 SVGIG (reference sequence). As DNA, the CDR3 is TGTGCCTGGAGTGTAACTGAGTTCACTGAAGCTTTCTTT. This translates into CAWSVTEFTEAFF.

V is TRBV3-1 (or the pseudogene TRBV3-2) and J is TRBJ1-4; D is undetermined. Trimming removed 0 bases from V and 5 bases from J, with 22 bases in between. The CDR3 length is 19 residues. Germline lookup yields CDR1 LGHDT and CDR2 YNNKEL (reference sequence). The CDR3 is CASSQDHGVRWQLNEKLFF. The CDR3 DNA is TGTGCCAGCAGCCAAGATCATGGCGTAAGATGGCAGCTCAATGAAAAACTGTTTTTT.

J is TRBJ1-5 and V is TRBV5-6, with a weak D call TRBD1 (5 bases). The CDR3 runs to 15 residues. CDR1 is SGHDT, CDR2 YYEEEE, per germline. V was cut by 1 base and J by 5 bases, with 13 bases left in between. The CDR3 DNA reads TGTGCCAGCAGCTTGTCAGGGTGGTTGGATCAGCCCCAGCATTTT. Translation gives CASSLSGWLDQPQHF.

J is TRBJ2-2 and V is TRBV30; TRBD1 agrees at 7 bases. Trimming removed 2 bases from V and 6 bases from J; junction bases left unmatched: 6. The CDR3 covers 14 residues. Germline V lookup: CDR1 GTSNPN, CDR2 SVGIG (reference sequence). CDR3 amino acids: CAWSRQGTSGELFF. The CDR3 region has the DNA TGTGCCTGGAGTCGACAGGGTACTTCCGGGGAGCTGTTTTTT.

This clone has a single count. CDR3 residues: CASSLAGAARTQYF. CDR3 DNA: TGTGCCAGCAGCTTAGCGGGGGCGGCCCGGACCCAGTACTTC. The chain is built from TRBV7-9 and TRBJ2-5; D possibly corresponds to TRBD1 (6 bases). Trimming took off 0 bases at V and 7 bases at J, with 12 bases between the two ends. CDR1 SEHNR and CDR2 FQNEAQ come from the germline V gene (reference sequence). This CDR3 comprises 14 residues.

The rearrangement uses TRBV4-2 and TRBJ1-2; no definite D call. This CDR3 has 13 residues. Between the trimmed V and J ends, which lost 8 bases and 11 bases, there was a span of 21 bases. The V gene's germline CDR1 is LGHNA and CDR2 YNFKEQ. CDR3 sequence (DNA): TGTGCCAGCCGGATAGCACCGACTATGGGGTACACCTTC. Translating it yields CASRIAPTMGYTF.

The V and J genes are TRBV18 and TRBJ2-7; TRBD1 aligns across 8 bases. Germline values: CDR1 KGHSH, CDR2 LQKENI. V trimming: 3 bases; J trimming: 4 bases; junction bases outside the gene matches: 2. The CDR3 contains 13 residues. The CDR3 spells CASSPTGVYEQYF. The CDR3 nucleotides are TGTGCCAGCTCACCGACAGGGGTATACGAGCAGTACTTC.

The chain uses TRBV5-5 and TRBJ1-3; no firm D call. Between the trimmed V and J ends, which lost 0 bases and 1 base, there was a span of 2 bases. The CDR3 loop spans 13 amino acids. CDR1 SGHKS and CDR2 YYEKEE come from the germline V gene (reference sequence). The CDR3 sequence is CASSLESGNTIYF. CDR3 DNA sequence: TGTGCCAGCAGCTTGGAGTCTGGAAACACCATATATTTT.